This TCR beta chain is drawn from a study of tumor and adjacent non-tumor tissue in lung cancer. The wider study: Histology: about twelve adenocarcinoma, 2 squamous cell carcinoma, 1 small cell lung cancer. Whole-study results and caveats: Significantly higher TCR diversity was found in tumor than normal lung.

This clonotype was observed a few times. Antigen specificity is unknown. The library came from three nested PCR rounds adapted from ARM-PCR protocols. TCRdb re-derived calls from the multiplex PCR reads in MiXCR, one entry per CDR3 protein. This sample carries tens of thousands of distinct CDR3 sequences, 55% to 75% of them seen once, and the ten largest clones take around 20%. No cell sorting was done before RNA was extracted from the tissue. Between August and November 2014, newly diagnosed, chemotherapy-naive lung cancer patients underwent thoracic surgery in China. CDR3 length: 14 residues. The germline V gene encodes CDR1 SQVTM and CDR2 ANQGSEA.

Source material: lung tumor tissue. The chain combines TRBV29-1 with TRBJ2-3; no clear D gene. The clonotype originates from a man aged 50 to 60 with non-small cell lung cancer. The CDR3: CGVEPGYAPDTQYF. CDR3 nucleotide sequence: TGCGGTGTTGAACCGGGTTATGCCCCAGATACGCAGTATTTT.